What follows is one TCR beta chain and its context. Which antigen it targets is not known. Within one base of it there is no much larger clone, and no base qualities were kept. The method behind the library was the immunoSEQ multiplex PCR assay. In its TCRdb copy, this immuneACCESS table keeps in-frame sequences only and misses some clones. Where compared with another copy, unresolved V genes explain less than half of these, and the others have no known cause. For this sample there are about 140,000 clones; 91% appear just once. 5.5% to 7.5% of the sample is in the top ten clones. This sample was included in a study of control samples from healthy donors and cancer patients (dated by TCRdb to the early 2020s). CDR1 and CDR2, looked up from the germline V gene, are SGHDT and YYEEEE. V lost 2 bases and J lost 4 bases; the stretch between them is 9 bases long. The CDR3 measures 14 amino acids from cysteine to phenylalanine. Only the CDR3 region is kept as DNA, spanning 42 bases read in frame from base 1.

The specimen was blood. The TCR originated in a young man in good health. Recombination joined TRBV5-6 with TRBJ1-4, with TRBD1 perhaps the D gene, on 5 matching bases. The DNA sequence follows: TGTGCCAGCAGCTTAGCCAGGGATAATGAAAAACTGTTTTTT. Its amino acids are CASSLARDNEKLFF.